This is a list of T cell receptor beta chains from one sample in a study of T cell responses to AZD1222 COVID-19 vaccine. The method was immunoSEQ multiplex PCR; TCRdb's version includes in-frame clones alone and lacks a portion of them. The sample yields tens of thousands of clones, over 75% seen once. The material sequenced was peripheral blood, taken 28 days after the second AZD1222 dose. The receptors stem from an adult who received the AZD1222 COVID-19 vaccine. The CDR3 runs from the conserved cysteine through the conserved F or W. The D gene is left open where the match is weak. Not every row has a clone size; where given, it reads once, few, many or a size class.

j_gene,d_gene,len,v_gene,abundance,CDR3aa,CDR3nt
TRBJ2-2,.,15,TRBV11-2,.,CASSPPTQNTGELFF,TGTGCCAGCAGCCCACCAACTCAGAACACCGGGGAGCTGTTTTTT
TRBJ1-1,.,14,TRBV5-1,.,CASSLEWTGTEAFF,TGCGCCAGCAGCTTGGAATGGACGGGGACTGAAGCTTTCTTT
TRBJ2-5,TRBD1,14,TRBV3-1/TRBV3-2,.,CASSQRDRGETQYF,TGTGCCAGCAGCCAACGGGACAGGGGAGAGACCCAGTACTTC
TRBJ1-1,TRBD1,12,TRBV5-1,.,CASQGAPTEAFF,TGCGCCAGCCAGGGGGCGCCCACTGAAGCTTTCTTT
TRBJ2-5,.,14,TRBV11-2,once,CASSFNGAGETQYF,TGTGCCAGCAGTTTTAACGGGGCCGGGGAGACCCAGTACTTC
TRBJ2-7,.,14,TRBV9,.,CASSPPGGTYEQYF,TGTGCCAGCAGCCCCCCCGGGGGAACCTACGAGCAGTACTTC
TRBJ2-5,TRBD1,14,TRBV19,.,CASSKTGNQETQYF,TGTGCCAGTAGTAAGACAGGGAACCAAGAGACCCAGTACTTC
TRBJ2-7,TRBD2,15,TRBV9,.,CASSVGPSGSYEQYF,TGTGCCAGCAGCGTAGGGCCTAGCGGGAGCTACGAGCAGTACTTC
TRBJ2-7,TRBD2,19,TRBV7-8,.,CASSSPGASGRGGMYEQYF,TGTGCCAGCAGCTCCCCAGGGGCTAGCGGGAGAGGTGGTATGTACGAGCAGTACTTC
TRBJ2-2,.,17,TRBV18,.,CASSPPRDTTNTGELFF,TGTGCCAGCTCACCACCGCGAGACACAACGAACACCGGGGAGCTGTTTTTT
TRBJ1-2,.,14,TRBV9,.,CASSVADRFWGYTF,TGTGCCAGCAGCGTAGCGGACCGGTTCTGGGGCTACACCTTC
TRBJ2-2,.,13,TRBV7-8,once,CASSLSSTGELFF,TGTGCCAGCAGCTTATCGTCGACCGGGGAGCTGTTTTTT
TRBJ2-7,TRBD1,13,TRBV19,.,CASSVQGAREQYF,TGTGCCAGTAGTGTCCAGGGGGCGCGGGAGCAGTACTTC
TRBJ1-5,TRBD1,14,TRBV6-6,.,CASTRGGSNQPQHF,TGTGCCAGCACCAGGGGGGGGAGCAATCAGCCCCAGCATTTT
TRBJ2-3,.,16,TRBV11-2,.,CASSLAGGAITDTQYF,TGTGCCAGCAGCTTAGCCGGAGGAGCGATCACAGATACGCAGTATTTT
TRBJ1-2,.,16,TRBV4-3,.,CASSQDWTANASGYTF,TGCGCCAGCAGCCAAGATTGGACAGCTAATGCCTCTGGCTACACCTTC
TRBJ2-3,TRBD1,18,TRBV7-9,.,CASTSRGGDRATTDTQYF,TGTGCCAGCACCTCGAGAGGCGGGGACAGGGCCACCACAGATACGCAGTATTTT
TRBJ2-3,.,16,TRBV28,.,CASSLGGANPPDTQYF,TGTGCCAGCAGTTTGGGGGGGGCTAATCCCCCAGATACGCAGTATTTT